The 10 T cell receptor beta chains reported below all come from one sample, sequenced in a study of blood T cells in healthy people across ages. Together with a sample-barcoded 5' primer, a J-beta primer mix was included in a second PCR lasting 7 to 11 cycles. MiXCR, run by TCRdb on the 5' RACE reads, gives a single entry per CDR3 protein. The sample carries roughly 700,000 distinct CDR3 sequences, approximately 49% recorded once. Material for sequencing was blood. The origin of the receptors is a woman aged 60 to 75 in good health.

This chain uses TRBV20-1 with TRBJ1-2; D might be TRBD1 (6 bases). Trimming left V 0 bases short and J 0 bases short, with 8 bases between. This CDR3 has 14 amino acids. Germline CDR1 DFQATT, CDR2 SNEGSKA (reference sequence). The CDR3 spells CSAREGGANYGYTF. The CDR3, as DNA: TGCAGTGCTAGAGAAGGGGGTGCTAACTATGGCTACACCTTC.

V and J are TRBV5-1 and TRBJ2-1; 10 bases fit TRBD2. Looked up from germline, CDR1 is SGHRS and CDR2 is YFSETQ. Unmatched junction bases numbered 19, after V lost 5 bases and J lost 5 bases. The length of the CDR3 is 19 residues. The CDR3 here is CASSLLAGRPTSLDNEQFF. The CDR3 coding sequence is TGCGCCAGCAGTCTACTAGCGGGACGGCCAACGTCATTAGACAATGAGCAGTTCTTC.

The chain uses TRBV7-2 and TRBJ1-1; the match to TRBD1 covers 8 bases. The germline V gene has CDR1 SGHTA and CDR2 FQGNSA. This CDR3 comprises 14 residues. Germline trimming cut 0 bases from V and 6 bases from J; bases unmatched to any gene: 3. For the CDR3, the DNA is TGTGCCAGCAGCTTAGCCCAGGGGGCATCTGAAGCTTTCTTT. Amino acid sequence: CASSLAQGASEAFF.

J is TRBJ1-1 and V is TRBV4-1; D unresolved. Trimming shortened V by 0 bases and J by 8 bases, and 13 bases separated the two germline ends. Germline V gene lookup returns CDR1 MGHRA and CDR2 YSYEKL. The CDR3 is 14 amino acids. In DNA, the CDR3 is TGCGCCAGCAGCCAAGATCAAGGCAGGCCAGAAGCTTTCTTT. Its translation: CASSQDQGRPEAFF.

This clonotype was picked up one time. This chain uses TRBV20-1 with TRBJ2-3; D is possibly TRBD1 (6 bases). V shed 6 bases and J shed 2 bases, with 15 bases lying between them. The CDR3 sequence is 14 residues long. Germline V gene data show CDR1 as DFQATT and CDR2 as SNEGSKA (reference sequence). In DNA, the CDR3 is TGCAGTGCCCTACAGGGTTTTTCCACAGATACGCAGTATTTT. Encoded protein: CSALQGFSTDTQYF.

This rearrangement joins TRBV7-2 to TRBJ2-7; D is unresolved. The V and J ends lost 0 bases and 2 bases respectively, with 8 bases between them. CDR1 is SGHTA, CDR2 FQGNSA, per germline. The CDR3 is 14 amino acids. Here the CDR3 DNA reads TGTGCCAGCAGCTTAGCCCCCCCTGCCTACGAGCAGTACTTC. As protein: CASSLAPPAYEQYF.

This clonotype showed up just a few times. V and J are TRBV4-3 and TRBJ2-5; TRBD1 matches 8 bases. Losses at the gene ends were 0 bases for V and 2 bases for J; bases not matched to a gene: 5. The CDR3 is made up of 16 amino acids. Germline V gene sequence: CDR1 LGHNA, CDR2 YSLEER. CDR3 protein: CASSQDIYRGQETQYF. In DNA form, the CDR3 reads TGCGCCAGCAGCCAAGATATATACAGGGGGCAAGAGACCCAGTACTTC.

The gene calls are TRBV10-3 and TRBJ2-5, with TRBD1 matching 9 bases. The V gene end was trimmed by 4 bases and the J gene end by 3 bases; junction bases not matched to a gene: 6. The length of the CDR3 is 15 residues. From germline, CDR1 is ENHRY and CDR2 SYGVKD. The CDR3 protein is CAISGGTGGEETQYF. CDR3 DNA sequence: TGTGCCATCAGTGGTGGCACAGGGGGCGAAGAGACCCAGTACTTC.

DNA for the CDR3: TGCAGTGCTAGCCCGTTCATCCGGCAGCGTCCCCAAGAGACCCAGTACTTC. This sequence encodes CSASPFIRQRPQETQYF. The chain is built from TRBV20-1 and TRBJ2-5; D not certain. CDR1 and CDR2 (germline): DFQATT, SNEGSKA (reference sequence). The CDR3 has 17 residues. V dropped 3 bases and J dropped 1 base, with 21 bases sitting between them.

This clonotype was counted a few times. V gene TRBV4-3 combines with J gene TRBJ2-7, with TRBD2 identical over 13 bases. From germline, CDR1 is LGHNA and CDR2 YSLEER. V lost 0 bases to trimming and J lost 0 bases; unmatched junction nucleotides: 8. The CDR3 spans 19 residues. CDR3 bases: TGCGCCAGCAGCCAAGAATTGGGAGGGACTAGCGGGGCCTCCTACGAGCAGTACTTC. This encodes CASSQELGGTSGASYEQYF.